The 24 T cell receptor beta chains reported below all come from one sample, sequenced in a study of blood T cell repertoires in COVID-19. The data were produced by immunoSEQ multiplex PCR, yet TCRdb's version contains in-frame clones alone and is incomplete. The sample has tens of thousands of clones; approximately 78% are singletons. Sample: peripheral blood. The receptor set was obtained from a man aged 55 to 70 with COVID-19, enrolled during active disease.

The chain links TRBV11-2 to TRBJ2-2, with no clear D. The CDR3 runs 13 residues. Germline-derived CDR1 and CDR2 are SGHAT and FQNNGV. Trimming cost V 5 bases and J 8 bases, with 12 bases left between them. The CDR3 here is CASSPSRSGELFF. The CDR3 region has the DNA TGTGCCAGCAGCCCTAGTAGGTCAGGGGAGCTGTTTTTT.

The J gene is TRBJ2-3, the V gene TRBV5-1, with 11 bases lining up with TRBD1. The trim removed 5 bases at V and 4 bases at J, leaving 6 bases unmatched. Germline V gene lookup returns CDR1 SGHRS and CDR2 YFSETQ. The CDR3 sequence is 15 residues long. The CDR3 is CASRRDRGSSDTQYF. Written as DNA, the CDR3 is TGCGCCAGCAGGAGGGACAGGGGGAGCTCAGATACGCAGTATTTT.

The V gene is TRBV30, the J gene TRBJ1-4; tentative D call: TRBD1 (5 bases). V dropped 3 bases and J dropped 5 bases, with 10 bases sitting between them. The CDR3 extends over 13 amino acids. Germline-derived CDR1 and CDR2 are GTSNPN and SVGIG (reference sequence). CDR3 sequence reads: CAWSSGFNEKLFF. In DNA, the CDR3 is TGTGCCTGGAGCTCAGGGTTCAATGAAAAACTGTTTTTT.

The chain has TRBV28 and TRBJ2-7, with D unresolved. Germline V gives CDR1 MDHEN, CDR2 SYDVKM. The V gene lost 1 base and the J gene lost 0 bases, with 4 bases spanning the gap. The CDR3 is 13 amino acids. CDR3 sequence: CASSLYSSYEQYF. The CDR3, as DNA: TGTGCCAGCAGTTTATACAGCTCCTACGAGCAGTACTTC.

This clone was seen a single time. The chain links TRBV10-1 to TRBJ1-1; D is perhaps TRBD1 (6 bases). The germline V and J ends were trimmed by 2 bases and 5 bases, with 6 bases remaining between them. This CDR3 spans 12 amino acids. Germline V lookup: CDR1 WNHNN, CDR2 SYGVQD (reference sequence). This CDR3 is CASSEQGTEAFF. The CDR3 DNA reads TGCGCCAGCAGTGAGCAGGGGACTGAAGCTTTCTTT.

The chain couples TRBV11-2 to TRBJ1-4, with D perhaps TRBD1 (5 bases). Germline V gives CDR1 SGHAT, CDR2 FQNNGV. This CDR3 comprises 18 residues. The V and J ends lost 5 bases and 0 bases respectively, with 19 bases between them. The CDR3 DNA reads TGTGCCAGCAGCCCTCAGGGCATTTTGCCTGCAACTAATGAAAAACTGTTTTTT. Protein sequence: CASSPQGILPATNEKLFF.

In this sample, this clone is medium-sized. The V call is TRBV4-2, the J call TRBJ1-5; a weak D match, TRBD1 (6 bases). Germline CDR1 and CDR2: LGHNA and YNFKEQ. Trimming stripped 3 bases from V and 5 bases from J, with 11 bases between. The CDR3 contains 14 residues. The CDR3 region is CASSQIAGDQPQHF. In DNA form, the CDR3 reads TGTGCCAGCAGCCAGATAGCAGGGGATCAGCCCCAGCATTTT.

In this sample, this clone turned up a few times. The rearrangement uses TRBV4-2 and TRBJ1-5, with no clear D. The germline V gene has CDR1 LGHNA and CDR2 YNFKEQ. V lost 2 bases and J 8 bases, leaving 10 bases between the germline ends. CDR3 length equals 13 residues. The CDR3 protein is CASSQFPGEPQHF. CDR3 nucleotide sequence: TGTGCCAGCAGCCAATTCCCGGGAGAGCCCCAGCATTTT.

This chain links TRBV3-1 (or the pseudogene TRBV3-2) with TRBJ2-7; possible D gene TRBD1, 6 bases. CDR3 length: 11 amino acids. Trimming stripped 4 bases from V and 7 bases from J, with 8 bases between. Germline CDR1 and CDR2: LGHDT and YNNKEL (reference sequence). CDR3 region: CASSRGGEQYF. In DNA, the CDR3 is TGTGCCAGCAGCCGAGGGGGTGAGCAGTACTTC.

CDR3 sequence (DNA): TGTGCCAGCAGCCCGGGACTACCGGGCCGGGAGCTGTTTTTT. Protein sequence: CASSPGLPGRELFF. This sequence joins TRBV14 and TRBJ2-2; 7 bases are shared with TRBD2. With V trimmed by 4 bases and J by 9 bases, 8 bases remained unmatched. Germline V CDR1 and CDR2: SGHDN, FVKESK. There are 14 residues in the CDR3.

The rearrangement uses TRBV30 and TRBJ1-4; D possibly corresponds to TRBD1 (6 bases). CDR3 size: 13 residues. Germline CDR1 GTSNPN, CDR2 SVGIG (reference sequence). V lost 3 bases, J lost 7 bases, and 12 bases lay in between. The CDR3 DNA sequence: TGTGCCTGGAGCCGGGACACCCGTGAAAAACTGTTTTTT. It specifies CAWSRDTREKLFF.

V and J are TRBV6-2 or TRBV6-3 and TRBJ1-1; TRBD1 is a possible D gene (5 bases). The CDR3 contains 14 residues. The germline CDR1 and CDR2 sequences are MNHEY and SVGEGT. Trimming stripped 6 bases from V and 7 bases from J, with 18 bases between. CDR3 sequence (DNA): TGTGCCAGCAGCCGAAGAGTCGACAGCCTTGAAGCTTTCTTT. This gives the protein CASSRRVDSLEAFF.

This clone was seen a few times. V and J are TRBV5-6 and TRBJ2-3; D uncertain. Trimming took off 3 bases at V and 0 bases at J, with 8 bases between the two ends. The CDR3 is 14 amino acids. The germline CDR1 and CDR2 sequences are SGHDT and YYEEEE. CDR3 coding DNA: TGTGCCAGCAGCTCCAGGTCTAGCACAGATACGCAGTATTTT. This encodes CASSSRSSTDTQYF. Combining the CDR3 with reference TRBV5-6 and TRBJ2-3 gives the whole variable domain DAGVTQSPTHLIKTRGQQVTLRCSPKSGHDTVSWYQQALGQGPQFIFQYYEEEERQRGNFPDRFSGHQFPNYSSELNVNALLLGDSALYLCASSSRSSTDTQYFGPGTRLTVL.

This chain joins TRBV19 and TRBJ2-7; perhaps TRBD2 as D (5 bases). The CDR3 sequence is 14 residues long. With 8 bases removed from V and 3 bases from J, the gap between germline ends came to 17 bases. Germline CDR1 LNHDA, CDR2 SQIVND (reference sequence). CDR3 protein: CASGESGSLYEQYF. CDR3 nucleotides: TGTGCCAGTGGCGAGAGCGGATCTCTCTACGAGCAGTACTTC.

CDR3 nucleotides: TGTGCCAGCAGCGTAGGAGCGGGGGGGAAAGATACGCAGTATTTT. Its translation: CASSVGAGGKDTQYF. The chain couples TRBV9 to TRBJ2-3; 10 positions agree with TRBD2. Trimming cost V 0 bases and J 5 bases; bases outside gene matches: 3. Germline V gene lookup returns CDR1 SGDLS and CDR2 YYNGEE. The CDR3 is 15 residues long. Together with reference TRBV9 and TRBJ2-3, the CDR3 gives the full variable domain: DSGVTQTPKHLITATGQRVTLRCSPRSGDLSVYWYQQSLDQGLQFLIQYYNGEERAKGNILERFSAQQFPDLHSELNLSSLELGDSALYFCASSVGAGGKDTQYFGPGTRLTVL.

This chain uses TRBV7-6 with TRBJ2-7; D possibly corresponds to TRBD1 (5 bases). This CDR3 comprises 15 residues. Trimming shortened V by 0 bases and J by 5 bases, and 14 bases separated the two germline ends. Germline V gene data show CDR1 as SGHVS and CDR2 as FNYEAQ. This CDR3 reads CASSLALGQDHEQYF. The CDR3 DNA is TGTGCCAGCAGCTTAGCTCTGGGGCAGGACCACGAGCAGTACTTC. Together with reference TRBV7-6 and TRBJ2-7, the CDR3 gives the full variable domain: GAGVSQSPRYKVTKRGQDVALRCDPISGHVSLYWYRQALGQGPEFLTYFNYEAQQDKSGLPNDRFSAERPEGSISTLTIQRTEQRDSAMYRCASSLALGQDHEQYFGPGTRLTVT.

The V call is TRBV28, the J call TRBJ2-7, with TRBD1 matching 8 bases. The V segment lost 7 bases and the J segment 3 bases; nucleotides outside the gene matches: 14. CDR1 and CDR2 (germline): MDHEN, SYDVKM. The CDR3 consists of 16 residues. The CDR3 loop is CASTFITQQGVYEQYF. DNA of the CDR3: TGTGCCAGCACGTTCATAACGCAACAGGGGGTCTACGAGCAGTACTTC.

V usage is TRBV4-1 and J usage is TRBJ1-5; 7 bases are a match to TRBD1. CDR1 MGHRA and CDR2 YSYEKL come from the germline V gene. CDR3 length: 14 residues. The V segment lost 4 bases and the J segment 7 bases; nucleotides outside the gene matches: 7. CDR3 DNA sequence: TGCGCCAGCAGCCGACAGGGTAGGGCCCAGCCCCAGCATTTT. This encodes CASSRQGRAQPQHF.

The V and J genes are TRBV29-1 and TRBJ1-4, with TRBD1 matching 7 bases. J gave up 7 bases and V 0 bases, and 8 bases lay outside the gene matches. CDR3 length: 15 residues. Germline loops: CDR1 SQVTM, CDR2 ANQGSEA. CDR3 loop: CSVEDIKGASEKLFF. The CDR3 region has the DNA TGCAGCGTTGAAGATATAAAGGGGGCGAGTGAAAAACTGTTTTTT.

The chain carries TRBV11-2 and TRBJ2-7, with TRBD1 as a possible D gene (6 bases). This CDR3 is 14 amino acids long. The germline CDR1 and CDR2 sequences are SGHAT and FQNNGV. Between the trimmed V and J ends, which lost 0 bases and 4 bases, there was a span of 10 bases. CDR3 sequence (DNA): TGTGCCAGCAGCTTAGACAGGGGATGGTACGAGCAGTACTTC. Amino acids: CASSLDRGWYEQYF.

CDR3 sequence reads: CASSLEHLQGWNTEAFF. The CDR3 DNA follows: TGCGCCAGCAGCTTGGAACACTTACAGGGGTGGAACACTGAAGCTTTCTTT. V and J are TRBV5-1 and TRBJ1-1, with 7 bases lining up with TRBD1. CDR1 and CDR2 (germline): SGHRS, YFSETQ. V lost 0 bases and J lost 1; bases outside the gene matches: 9. This CDR3 region has 17 residues.

This clone was detected only once. This CDR3 reads CASSTGQGQQFF. Here the CDR3 DNA reads TGTGCCAGCAGCACAGGACAGGGCCAGCAGTTCTTC. The chain has TRBV7-3 and TRBJ2-1, with 8 bases aligning to TRBD1. This CDR3 is 12 amino acids long. CDR1 and CDR2 (germline): SGHTA, FQGTGA. The ends lost 5 bases at V and 11 bases at J; junction bases unmatched: 5.

The gene calls are TRBV6-1 and TRBJ2-7, with a possible D match to TRBD1 (6 bases). CDR1 and CDR2 from the germline V gene are MNHNS and SASEGT. The CDR3 is 13 residues long. Trimming shortened V by 3 bases and J by 7 bases, and 13 bases separated the two germline ends. CDR3 DNA: TGTGCCAGCAGTGAGGTCAGGGGAAGGGAGCAGTACTTC. This codes for CASSEVRGREQYF.

This clone has a handful of counts. The chain employs TRBV10-3 and TRBJ2-1; no reliable D call. V shed 3 bases and J shed 12 bases, with 9 bases lying between them. This CDR3 has 11 amino acids. CDR1 is ENHRY, CDR2 SYGVKD, per germline. CDR3 bases: TGTGCCATCAGTGACAGTCACCGGCAGTTCTTC. Translation: CAISDSHRQFF.